The next 15 T cell receptor beta chains were all read from a single sample in a study of shared clonotypes between healthy human individuals. Some clones are missing from TCRdb's copy, which holds only in-frame ones; the method was immunoSEQ multiplex PCR. The table shows 950,000 to 1,100,000 clones, with about three quarters occurring only once. The sequencing input was memory CD4+ T cells sorted from blood. Regarding subset: CD45RA-negative fraction. Receptors originate from a man between 18 and 29 years old in good health.

The rearrangement joins TRBV10-3 to TRBJ2-3; D remains unclear. V shed 6 bases and J shed 1 base, with 8 bases lying between them. Germline V lookup: CDR1 ENHRY, CDR2 SYGVKD. The CDR3 totals 13 residues. CDR3: CAIRARRTDTQYF. The CDR3 DNA is TGTGCCATCAGGGCCAGACGCACAGATACGCAGTATTTT.

This clone was seen a few times. The V and J genes are TRBV6-1 and TRBJ1-1, with TRBD1 matching 7 bases. Trimming removed 2 bases from V and 9 bases from J; junction bases left unmatched: 3. The CDR3 length is 12 residues. The germline gives CDR1 MNHNS, CDR2 SASEGT. The CDR3 loop is CASSEIQGKAFF. The CDR3 nucleotides read TGTGCCAGCAGTGAAATACAGGGGAAAGCTTTCTTT.

This chain joins TRBV4-2 and TRBJ2-7; 7 nucleotides align to TRBD1. Germline V gene data show CDR1 as LGHNA and CDR2 as YNFKEQ. The CDR3 length is 16 residues. J was trimmed by 5 bases and V by 3 bases; bases with no gene match: 13. CDR3: CASSQEPTGVINEQYF. The CDR3, as DNA: TGTGCCAGCAGCCAGGAACCCACAGGGGTCATCAACGAGCAGTACTTC.

V and J are TRBV11-2 and TRBJ2-1; TRBD2 might be the D (5 bases). The CDR3 length is 14 residues. V lost 2 bases to trimming and J lost 7 bases, with 12 bases between them. Per germline, CDR1 SGHAT and CDR2 FQNNGV. The CDR3 DNA is TGTGCCAGCAGCTTATCAAACCGGGGTAATGAGCAGTTCTTC. Amino acid sequence: CASSLSNRGNEQFF.

CDR3 nucleotide sequence: TGCGCCAGCAGCAGGGACAGGGAGTCTTCCTACGAGCAGTACTTC. It yields the protein CASSRDRESSYEQYF. This chain links TRBV5-1 with TRBJ2-7; the match to TRBD1 covers 9 bases. The CDR3 length is 15 residues. The germline gives CDR1 SGHRS, CDR2 YFSETQ. V lost 4 bases to trimming and J lost 1 base; unmatched junction nucleotides: 6.

The chain employs TRBV19 and TRBJ2-2; TRBD1 agrees at 9 bases. This CDR3 spans 15 amino acids. Unmatched junction bases numbered 13, after V lost 7 bases and J lost 10 bases. In germline, CDR1 is LNHDA, CDR2 SQIVND (reference sequence). The CDR3 is CASTHRDRAFVELFF. DNA for the CDR3: TGTGCCAGTACCCATAGGGACAGGGCCTTTGTGGAGCTGTTTTTT.

The CDR3 nucleotides are TGTGCCAGTAGTATACGCTTTTCGGACAGCCTGGCGGAGACCCAGTACTTC. It specifies CASSIRFSDSLAETQYF. V usage is TRBV19 and J usage is TRBJ2-5, with a weak D call TRBD1 (6 bases). Germline V gene lookup returns CDR1 LNHDA and CDR2 SQIVND (reference sequence). The CDR3 runs 17 residues. V lost 2 bases, J lost 5 bases, and 21 bases lay in between. The variable domain in full, with the rest retrieved from reference TRBV19 and TRBJ2-5, is DGGITQSPKYLFRKEGQNVTLSCEQNLNHDAMYWYRQDPGQGLRLIYYSQIVNDFQKGDIAEGYSVSREKKESFPLTVTSAQKNPTAFYLCASSIRFSDSLAETQYFGPGTRLLVL.

J is TRBJ2-1 and V is TRBV5-5; D is perhaps TRBD2 (6 bases). This CDR3 region has 15 residues. CDR1 SGHKS and CDR2 YYEKEE come from the germline V gene (reference sequence). Trimming shortened V by 1 base and J by 1 base, and 9 bases separated the two germline ends. The CDR3 reads CASSLLEGSYNEQFF. CDR3 DNA sequence: TGTGCCAGCAGCTTGTTGGAGGGATCCTACAATGAGCAGTTCTTC.

This sequence joins TRBV2 and TRBJ2-1; D unresolved. The CDR3 is made up of 15 amino acids. The V and J ends lost 7 bases and 3 bases respectively, with 16 bases between them. Germline V gives CDR1 SNHLY, CDR2 FYNNEI. The CDR3 DNA sequence: TGTGCCAGCAACCACGATCTAAAAAGCTACAATGAGCAGTTCTTC. This gives the protein CASNHDLKSYNEQFF.

The chain couples TRBV6-5 to TRBJ2-5; D is perhaps TRBD1 or TRBD2 (6 bases each). CDR3 size: 13 residues. The germline V gene encodes CDR1 MNHEY and CDR2 SVGAGI. The V and J ends lost 5 bases and 5 bases respectively, with 12 bases between them. The chain's CDR3 is CASSAPGAETQYF. DNA for the CDR3: TGTGCCAGCAGTGCGCCGGGGGCGGAGACCCAGTACTTC.

This sequence joins TRBV10-1 and TRBJ2-3; a weak D match, TRBD2 (5 bases). The ends were cut back, 6 bases at V and 0 bases at J, with 16 bases in the middle. The CDR3 totals 16 residues. Germline CDR1 is WNHNN and CDR2 is SYGVQD (reference sequence). CDR3 bases: TGCGCCAGCAGAAGCGGTGGCTCTAGAAGCACAGATACGCAGTATTTT. This sequence encodes CASRSGGSRSTDTQYF.

To note about this clone: The junction differs from germline at one of its ends, possibly a read error. The rearrangement joins TRBV6-1 to TRBJ2-7; 7 nucleotides align to TRBD1. Germline CDR1 reads MNHNS; CDR2 reads SASEGT. The CDR3 runs 12 residues. Here the CDR3 reads CAGRTGSYEQYF. In DNA form, the CDR3 reads TGTGCCGGCAGGACAGGATCGTACGAGCAGTACTTC.

The V call is TRBV10-3, the J call TRBJ2-1, with D perhaps TRBD2 (6 bases). Germline-derived CDR1 and CDR2 are ENHRY and SYGVKD. The V and J ends lost 3 bases and 10 bases respectively, with 10 bases between them. The length of the CDR3 is 12 residues. CDR3 in DNA: TGTGCCATCAGTGATAATAGCGGCGAGCAGTTCTTC. This codes for CAISDNSGEQFF.

This clone appeared a single time. The chain is built from TRBV28 and TRBJ1-1; D gene ambiguous. The germline V gene encodes CDR1 MDHEN and CDR2 SYDVKM. This CDR3 contains 14 residues. V was pared by 3 bases and J by 5 bases, with 13 bases between. CDR3 residues: CASSLAGGRTEAFF. CDR3 DNA: TGTGCCAGCAGTTTGGCAGGCGGACGGACTGAAGCTTTCTTT.

Turning to this clone: Other DNA sequences in this specimen translate into the identical CDR3. This chain connects TRBV5-6 to TRBJ1-2; tentatively, D is TRBD1 (6 bases). CDR3 length: 13 residues. Germline V gene lookup returns CDR1 SGHDT and CDR2 YYEEEE. V was trimmed by 4 bases and J by 2 bases, leaving 9 bases between them. As DNA, the CDR3 is TGTGCCAGCAGCCCTACAGGGAACTATGGCTACACCTTC. Amino acids: CASSPTGNYGYTF.